This T cell receptor (beta chain) appears in the sequencing data of a study of glioma-infiltrating T cells. This clonotype has only a few counts. The ends were cut back, 5 bases at V and 7 bases at J, with 11 bases in the middle. This CDR3 is built from 13 residues. Using RNA template, CDR3s of TCR alpha and beta were amplified with iRepertoire arm-PCR. A single record per CDR3 protein comes from TCRdb applying MiXCR to the multiplex PCR reads. The sample contains under 200,000 distinct CDR3 sequences, over 40% of which appear only once. The V and J genes are TRBV12-3 or TRBV12-4 and TRBJ1-4, with a weak D call TRBD1 (6 bases). The source of this sequence is a human donor with low-grade glioma or glioblastoma, undergoing nonglioma brain surgery, or in good health (not recorded which). The sequencing input was glioma tissue, nonneoplastic brain tissue, or PBMCs (not recorded which). The CDR3, as DNA: TGTGCCAGCAGTGAAGGGGGTTTTGAAAAACTGTTTTTT. Translation gives CASSEGGFEKLFF.